Below, 15 T cell receptor beta chains from the same sample are listed, as sequenced in a study of blood T cell repertoires in COVID-19. Profiling relied on immunoSEQ multiplex PCR, and the TCRdb table lists in-frame clones only, not all of them. The table lists over 150,000 clones, 75% to 90% of them singletons. Sequences were obtained from PBMCs or T cells enriched from blood (not recorded which). These receptor sequences come from a man aged 40-50 years who had recovered from COVID-19.

The rearrangement uses TRBV3-1 (or the pseudogene TRBV3-2) and TRBJ2-2, with TRBD2 matching over 8 bases. Per germline, CDR1 LGHDT and CDR2 YNNKEL (reference sequence). V shed 1 base and J 8 bases; nucleotides not matched to a gene: 9. There are 16 residues in the CDR3. The CDR3 sequence: CASSQGGGGRTGELFF. DNA of the CDR3: TGTGCCAGCAGCCAAGGAGGCGGGGGGCGCACTGGGGAGCTGTTTTTT.

The chain links TRBV5-4 to TRBJ1-1; D may be TRBD1 (6 bases). Germline V CDR1 and CDR2: SGHNT, YYREEE (reference sequence). V was clipped by 5 bases and J by 1 base, with 15 bases between them. The CDR3 spans 15 residues. The CDR3 region has the DNA TGTGCCAGCAGTCTGGGAGGGGACAAGAACACTGAAGCTTTCTTT. As protein: CASSLGGDKNTEAFF.

J is TRBJ2-5 and V is TRBV7-9, with 9 bases lining up with TRBD2. This CDR3 contains 16 residues. Germline CDR1 reads SEHNR; CDR2 reads FQNEAQ (reference sequence). Trimming took 5 bases from V and 5 from J; bases not matched to a gene: 12. The CDR3 reads CASSTLAGERRETQYF. CDR3 coding DNA: TGTGCCAGCAGCACACTAGCGGGCGAGAGGAGGGAGACCCAGTACTTC.

In this sample, this clone turned up once. The chain combines TRBV13 with TRBJ2-1, with 8 bases that match TRBD2. The junction had 16 bases not matched to a gene; V was cut back by 7 bases and J by 14 bases. The germline V gene encodes CDR1 PRHDT and CDR2 FYEKMQ (reference sequence). The CDR3 covers 14 residues. The CDR3 DNA reads TGTGCCAGCACCCGGCGGGGGTTCGGGCGGGGGGAGTTCTTC. Translated: CASTRRGFGRGEFF. Looking up the rest from reference TRBV13 and TRBJ2-1 gives the full variable domain: AAGVIQSPRHLIKEKRETATLKCYPIPRHDTVYWYQQGPGQDPQFLISFYEKMQSDKGSIPDRFSAQQFSDYHSELNMSSLELGDSALYFCASTRRGFGRGEFFGPGTRLTVL.

V is TRBV7-9 and J is TRBJ2-3; TRBD2 agrees at 12 bases. Germline CDR1 reads SEHNR; CDR2 reads FQNEAQ (reference sequence). There are 16 residues in the CDR3. V trimming: 4 bases; J trimming: 4 bases; junction bases outside the gene matches: 6. In nucleotides, the CDR3 is TGTGCCAGCAGCTCGTTTCTAGCGGGAGGGGCAGATACGCAGTATTTT. It is translated as CASSSFLAGGADTQYF.

The J gene is TRBJ1-1, the V gene TRBV9; possibly TRBD1 for D (6 bases). The CDR3 runs 15 residues. V was clipped by 3 bases and J by 1 base, with 13 bases between them. Germline CDR1 and CDR2: SGDLS and YYNGEE. Here the CDR3 reads CASSATQGTNTEAFF. CDR3 DNA sequence: TGTGCCAGCAGCGCCACACAGGGTACGAACACTGAAGCTTTCTTT. Full variable domain (rest looked up from reference TRBV9 and TRBJ1-1): DSGVTQTPKHLITATGQRVTLRCSPRSGDLSVYWYQQSLDQGLQFLIQYYNGEERAKGNILERFSAQQFPDLHSELNLSSLELGDSALYFCASSATQGTNTEAFFGQGTRLTVV.

The rearrangement joins TRBV5-1 to TRBJ2-1; 11 bases align to TRBD1. From germline, CDR1 is SGHRS and CDR2 YFSETQ. CDR3 length: 14 amino acids. V trimming: 8 bases; J trimming: 8 bases; junction bases outside the gene matches: 9. The CDR3 here is CASSVGQGADEQFF. Here the CDR3 DNA reads TGCGCCAGTTCCGTAGGACAGGGGGCTGATGAGCAGTTCTTC.

V gene TRBV19 combines with J gene TRBJ2-7, with D perhaps TRBD1 (6 bases). Trimming pared 0 bases from V and 5 bases from J, leaving 20 bases between. Germline assignment: CDR1 LNHDA and CDR2 SQIVND (reference sequence). The CDR3 contains 17 residues. CDR3 in amino acids: CASSIDLLQGVRDEQYF. CDR3 coding DNA: TGTGCCAGTAGTATAGATCTCTTACAGGGAGTTCGCGACGAGCAGTACTTC.

The chain carries TRBV10-1 and TRBJ2-7; TRBD1 is a possible D gene (6 bases). The germline V and J ends were trimmed by 7 bases and 5 bases, with 27 bases remaining between them. This CDR3 is 17 amino acids long. Per the germline V gene, CDR1 is WNHNN and CDR2 is SYGVQD (reference sequence). CDR3 bases: TGCGCCAGCAACTCGCCCGCCGGGATCCAGGGGAAGAACGAGCAGTACTTC. As protein: CASNSPAGIQGKNEQYF.

The rearrangement joins TRBV5-4 to TRBJ2-3, with D possibly being TRBD2 (6 bases). With 0 bases removed from V and 2 bases from J, the gap between germline ends came to 13 bases. CDR1 and CDR2 from the germline V gene are SGHNT and YYREEE (reference sequence). The CDR3 has 16 amino acids. CDR3 DNA: TGTGCCAGCAGCTTGGGCGGGAAGGCCCCCACAGATACGCAGTATTTT. Protein sequence: CASSLGGKAPTDTQYF.

The gene calls are TRBV9 and TRBJ2-1; 7 bases line up with TRBD1. CDR1 SGDLS and CDR2 YYNGEE come from the germline V gene. Trimming at V came to 0 bases and at J to 6 bases, leaving 9 bases not matched to a gene. The CDR3 contains 16 residues. CDR3 residues: CASSVAVGQAPNEQFF. As DNA, the CDR3 is TGTGCCAGCAGCGTAGCTGTAGGACAGGCGCCCAATGAGCAGTTCTTC.

The chain has TRBV9 and TRBJ2-2; TRBD2 matches 9 bases. Per the germline V gene, CDR1 is SGDLS and CDR2 is YYNGEE. V shed 0 bases, J shed 4 bases, and the junction held 1 base outside the gene matches. The CDR3 sequence is 15 residues long. Here the CDR3 reads CASSVAAGGTGELFF. In nucleotides, the CDR3 is TGTGCCAGCAGCGTAGCAGCGGGGGGCACCGGGGAGCTGTTTTTT.

V and J are TRBV5-4 and TRBJ2-7; D is perhaps TRBD1 (5 bases). The CDR3 loop spans 14 amino acids. Germline V gene lookup returns CDR1 SGHNT and CDR2 YYREEE (reference sequence). V was pared by 2 bases and J by 3 bases, with 12 bases between. CDR3: CASSLHDSRYEQYF. In DNA form, the CDR3 reads TGTGCCAGCAGCTTACATGACAGCCGCTACGAGCAGTACTTC. Full variable domain (remainder filled in from reference TRBV5-4 and TRBJ2-7): ETGVTQSPTHLIKTRGQQVTLRCSSQSGHNTVSWYQQALGQGPQFIFQYYREEENGRGNFPPRFSGLQFPNYSSELNVNALELDDSALYLCASSLHDSRYEQYFGPGTRLTVT.

This chain links TRBV3-1 (or the pseudogene TRBV3-2) with TRBJ2-7; D possibly corresponds to TRBD2 (6 bases). The germline gives CDR1 LGHDT, CDR2 YNNKEL (reference sequence). Trimming removed 3 bases at V and 2 bases at J, with 8 bases between. The CDR3 has 13 residues. In nucleotides, the CDR3 is TGTGCCAGCAGCCAGCGCGGGACCTACGAGCAGTACTTC. It translates to CASSQRGTYEQYF.

The J gene is TRBJ1-4, the V gene TRBV2; TRBD1 matches at 9 bases. CDR1 is SNHLY and CDR2 is FYNNEI in the germline V gene. The V and J ends lost 5 bases and 8 bases, in that order; junction bases with no gene match: 6. The CDR3 loop spans 14 amino acids. Written as DNA, the CDR3 is TGTGCCAGCAGTATGGGACAGGGAGGAGAAAAACTGTTTTTT. Its protein product is CASSMGQGGEKLFF.